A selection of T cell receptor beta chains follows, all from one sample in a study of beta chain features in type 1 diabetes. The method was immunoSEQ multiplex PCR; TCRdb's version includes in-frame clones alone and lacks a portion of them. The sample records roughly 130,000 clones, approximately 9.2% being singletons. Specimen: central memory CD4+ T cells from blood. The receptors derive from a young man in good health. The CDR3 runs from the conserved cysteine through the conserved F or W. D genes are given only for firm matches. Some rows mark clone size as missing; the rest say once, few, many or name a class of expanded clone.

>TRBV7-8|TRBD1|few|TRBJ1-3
CASSLRDRIYF
TGTGCCAGCAGCTTAAGGGACAGAATATATTTT
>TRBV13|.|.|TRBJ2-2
CASSFSAGQSGELFF
TGTGCCAGCAGCTTCTCCGCGGGACAGAGCGGGGAGCTGTTTTTT
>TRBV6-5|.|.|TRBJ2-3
CASSYSSVMSTDTQYF
TGTGCCAGCAGTTACTCGAGCGTTATGAGCACAGATACGCAGTATTTT
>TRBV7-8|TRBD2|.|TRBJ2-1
CASRKRGYNEQFF
TGTGCCAGCCGAAAGCGGGGGTACAATGAGCAGTTCTTC
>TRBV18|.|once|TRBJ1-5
CASSPRGSIDQPQHF
TGTGCCAGCTCACCCCGCGGCAGTATAGATCAGCCCCAGCATTTT
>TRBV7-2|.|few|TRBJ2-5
CASSRLARQETQYF
TGTGCCAGCAGTCGCCTAGCTAGGCAAGAGACCCAGTACTTC
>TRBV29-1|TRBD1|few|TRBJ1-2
CSVEGGQGVYGYTF
TGCAGCGTTGAAGGAGGACAGGGGGTATATGGCTACACCTTC
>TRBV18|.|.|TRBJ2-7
CASSPRGQGRYEQYF
TGTGCCAGCTCACCAAGGGGCCAGGGTCGATACGAGCAGTACTTC
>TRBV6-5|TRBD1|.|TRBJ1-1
CASSTSGTGGEAFF
TGTGCCAGCAGTACGTCCGGGACAGGGGGAGAAGCTTTCTTT
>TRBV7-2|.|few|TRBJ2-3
CASSLVGTSTDTQYF
TGTGCCAGCAGCTTAGTGGGCACGAGCACAGATACGCAGTATTTT
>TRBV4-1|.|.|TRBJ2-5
CASSQEGGGAAETQYF
TGCGCCAGCAGCCAAGAAGGTGGCGGGGCGGCAGAGACCCAGTACTTC
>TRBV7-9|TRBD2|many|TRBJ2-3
CASKLAATTDTQYF
TGTGCCAGCAAGCTAGCGGCTACCACAGATACGCAGTATTTT
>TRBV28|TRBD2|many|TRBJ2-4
CASSGTSKVENIQYF
TGTGCCAGCAGTGGGACTAGCAAGGTCGAAAACATTCAGTACTTC
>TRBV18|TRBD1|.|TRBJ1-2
CASSTDRGEGYTF
TGTGCCAGCTCCACGGACAGGGGGGAGGGCTACACCTTC
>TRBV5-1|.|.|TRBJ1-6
CASSPGQANSPLHF
TGCGCCAGCAGCCCGGGACAAGCTAATTCACCCCTCCACTTT
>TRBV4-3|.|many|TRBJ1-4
CASSQGATNEKLFF
TGCGCCAGCAGCCAAGGCGCAACTAATGAAAAACTGTTTTTT
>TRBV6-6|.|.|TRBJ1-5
CASTPQVRNQPQHF
TGTGCCAGCACCCCTCAGGTACGGAATCAGCCCCAGCATTTT
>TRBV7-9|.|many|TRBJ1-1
CASSSGQNTEAFF
TGTGCCAGCAGCTCAGGACAGAACACTGAAGCTTTCTTT